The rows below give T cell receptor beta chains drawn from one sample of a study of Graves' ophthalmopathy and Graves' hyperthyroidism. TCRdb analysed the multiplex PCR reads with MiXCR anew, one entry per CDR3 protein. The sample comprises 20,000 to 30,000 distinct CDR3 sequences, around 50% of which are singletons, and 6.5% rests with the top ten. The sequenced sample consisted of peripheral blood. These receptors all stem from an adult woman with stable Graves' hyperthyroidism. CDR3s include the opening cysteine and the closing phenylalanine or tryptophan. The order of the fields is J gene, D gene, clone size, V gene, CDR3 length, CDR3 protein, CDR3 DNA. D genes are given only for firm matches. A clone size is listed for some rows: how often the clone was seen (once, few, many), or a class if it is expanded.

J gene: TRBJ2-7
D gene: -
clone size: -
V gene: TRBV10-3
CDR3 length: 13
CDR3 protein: CAISGVYSREQYF
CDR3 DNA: TGTGCCATCAGTGGGGTGTACTCGCGGGAGCAGTACTTC

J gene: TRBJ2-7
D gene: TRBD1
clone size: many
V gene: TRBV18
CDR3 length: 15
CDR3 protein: CASSTLGQGRDEQYF
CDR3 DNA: TGTGCCAGCTCAACGCTCGGACAGGGGAGGGACGAGCAGTACTTC

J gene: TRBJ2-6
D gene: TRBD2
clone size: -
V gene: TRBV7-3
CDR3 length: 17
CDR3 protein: CASSPTGGLPGANVLTF
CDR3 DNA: TGTGCCAGCAGCCCGACGGGAGGTTTACCTGGGGCCAACGTCCTGACTTTC

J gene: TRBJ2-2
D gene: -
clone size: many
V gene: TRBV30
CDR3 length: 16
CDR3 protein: CAWSVLEWANTGELFF
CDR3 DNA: TGTGCCTGGAGTGTATTGGAGTGGGCGAACACCGGGGAGCTGTTTTTT

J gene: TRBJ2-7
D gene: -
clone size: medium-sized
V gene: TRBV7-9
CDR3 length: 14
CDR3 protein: CASSLGEVTYEQYF
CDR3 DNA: TGTGCCAGCAGCTTAGGCGAGGTAACCTACGAGCAGTACTTC

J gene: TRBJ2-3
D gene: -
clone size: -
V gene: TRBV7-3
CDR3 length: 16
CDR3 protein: CASSLTMAISTDTQYF
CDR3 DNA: TGTGCCAGCAGCTTAACCATGGCGATTAGCACAGATACGCAGTATTTT

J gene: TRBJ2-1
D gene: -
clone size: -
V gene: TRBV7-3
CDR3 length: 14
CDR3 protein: CASSPARSNNEQFF
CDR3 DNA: TGTGCCAGCAGCCCAGCGCGGAGCAACAATGAGCAGTTCTTC

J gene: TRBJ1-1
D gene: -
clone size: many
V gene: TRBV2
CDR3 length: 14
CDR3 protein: CASSEWRRGSEAFF
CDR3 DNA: TGTGCCAGCAGTGAATGGCGGCGGGGATCTGAAGCTTTCTTT

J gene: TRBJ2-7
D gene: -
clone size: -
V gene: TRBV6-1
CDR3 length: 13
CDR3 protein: CASSRSEGGEQYF
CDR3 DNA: TGTGCCAGCAGCCGCAGTGAAGGGGGCGAGCAGTACTTC

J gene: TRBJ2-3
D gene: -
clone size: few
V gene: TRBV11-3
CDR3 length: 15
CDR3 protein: CASSPTSTNTDTQYF
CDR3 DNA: TGTGCCAGCAGCCCGACTAGTACAAACACAGATACGCAGTATTTT

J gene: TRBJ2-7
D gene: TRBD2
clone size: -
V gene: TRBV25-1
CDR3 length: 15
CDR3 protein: CASSGLAGKSHEQYF
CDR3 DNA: TGTGCCAGCAGTGGACTAGCGGGAAAGTCCCACGAGCAGTACTTC

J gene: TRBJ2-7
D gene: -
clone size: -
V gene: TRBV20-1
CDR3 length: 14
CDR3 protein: CSALINGAGYEQYF
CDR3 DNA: TGCAGTGCTCTTATAAATGGGGCAGGCTACGAGCAGTACTTC

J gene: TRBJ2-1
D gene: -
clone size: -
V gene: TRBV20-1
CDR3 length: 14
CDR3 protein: CSASRWGVECRQFF
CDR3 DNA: TGCAGTGCTAGTAGGTGGGGAGTCGAGTGTCGGCAGTTCTTC

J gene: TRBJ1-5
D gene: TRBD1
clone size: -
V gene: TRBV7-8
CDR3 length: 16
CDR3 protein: CASSLGGAGGGQPQHF
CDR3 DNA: TGTGCCAGCAGCTTAGGGGGGGCAGGGGGTGGGCAGCCCCAGCATTTT

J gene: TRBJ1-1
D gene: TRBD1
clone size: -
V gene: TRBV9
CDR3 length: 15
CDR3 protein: CASSAAGGERTEAFF
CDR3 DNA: TGTGCCAGCAGCGCCGCAGGGGGCGAAAGGACTGAAGCTTTCTTT

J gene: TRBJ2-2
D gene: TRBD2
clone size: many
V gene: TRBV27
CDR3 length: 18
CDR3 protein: CASSLSLAGVRYTGELFF
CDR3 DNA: TGTGCCAGCAGTTTGAGCCTAGCGGGAGTTAGGTACACCGGGGAGCTGTTTTTT

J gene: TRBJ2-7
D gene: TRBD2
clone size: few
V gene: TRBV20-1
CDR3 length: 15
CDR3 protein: CSASTSGSISNEQYF
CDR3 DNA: TGCAGTGCGTCGACTAGCGGGAGTATTTCCAACGAGCAGTACTTC

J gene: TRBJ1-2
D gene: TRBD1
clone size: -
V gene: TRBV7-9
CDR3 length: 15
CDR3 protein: CASSQASGGYYGYTF
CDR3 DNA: TGTGCCAGCAGCCAAGCGTCAGGGGGATACTATGGCTACACCTTC

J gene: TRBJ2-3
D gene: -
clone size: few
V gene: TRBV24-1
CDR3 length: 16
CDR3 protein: CATLWCSGIHTDTQYF
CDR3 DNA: TGTGCCACATTGTGGTGTAGCGGTATACACACAGATACGCAGTATTTT

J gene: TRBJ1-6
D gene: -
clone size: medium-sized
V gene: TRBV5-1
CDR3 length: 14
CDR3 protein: CASSLVQGNSPLHF
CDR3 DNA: TGCGCCAGCAGCTTGGTTCAGGGGAATTCACCCCTCCACTTT

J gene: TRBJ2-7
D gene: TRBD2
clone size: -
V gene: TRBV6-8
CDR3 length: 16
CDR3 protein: CASSTETSGSSYEQYF
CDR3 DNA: TGTGCCAGCAGCACCGAGACTAGCGGGAGCTCCTACGAGCAGTACTTC

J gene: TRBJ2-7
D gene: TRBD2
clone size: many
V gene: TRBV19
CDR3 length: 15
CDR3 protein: CASSRTSGDSYEQYF
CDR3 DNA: TGTGCCAGTAGTAGGACTAGCGGGGACTCCTACGAGCAGTACTTC

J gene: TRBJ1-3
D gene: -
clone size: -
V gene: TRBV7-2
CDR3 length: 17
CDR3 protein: CAGSRGSGGFVGNTIYF
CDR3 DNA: TGTGCCGGCAGCCGGGGCAGCGGCGGCTTTGTTGGAAACACCATATATTTT

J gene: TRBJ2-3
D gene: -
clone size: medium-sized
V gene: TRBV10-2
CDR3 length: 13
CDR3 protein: CASEVASTDTQYF
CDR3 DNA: TGCGCCAGCGAGGTGGCCAGCACAGATACGCAGTATTTT

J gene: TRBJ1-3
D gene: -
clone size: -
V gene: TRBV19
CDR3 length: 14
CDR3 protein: CASIGVGAGNTIYF
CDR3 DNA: TGTGCCAGTATCGGTGTGGGGGCTGGAAACACCATATATTTT

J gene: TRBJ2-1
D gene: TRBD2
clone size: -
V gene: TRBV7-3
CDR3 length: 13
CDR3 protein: CASREKGGNEQFF
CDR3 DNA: TGTGCCAGCAGGGAGAAGGGAGGGAATGAGCAGTTCTTC

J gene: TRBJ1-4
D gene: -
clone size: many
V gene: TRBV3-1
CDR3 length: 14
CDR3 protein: CASSQQGFGEKLFF
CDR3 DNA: TGTGCCAGCAGCCAACAAGGATTCGGCGAAAAACTGTTTTTT

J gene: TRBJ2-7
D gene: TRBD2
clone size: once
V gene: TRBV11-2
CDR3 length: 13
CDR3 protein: CASSASGTYEQYF
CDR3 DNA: TGTGCCAGCAGCGCTAGCGGGACCTACGAGCAGTACTTC

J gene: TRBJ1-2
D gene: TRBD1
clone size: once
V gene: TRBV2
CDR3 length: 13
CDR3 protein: CASSMTGGRGYTF
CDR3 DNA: TGTGCCAGCAGCATGACAGGGGGCAGGGGCTACACCTTC

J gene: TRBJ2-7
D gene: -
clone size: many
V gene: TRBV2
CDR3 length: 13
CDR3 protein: CASSVSPRAEQYF
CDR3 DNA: TGTGCCAGCAGTGTATCGCCCAGGGCCGAGCAGTACTTC

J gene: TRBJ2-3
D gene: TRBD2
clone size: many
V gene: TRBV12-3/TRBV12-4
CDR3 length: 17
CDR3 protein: CASSLGASGISTDTQYF
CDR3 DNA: TGTGCCAGCAGTTTAGGGGCTAGCGGGATTAGCACAGATACGCAGTATTTT

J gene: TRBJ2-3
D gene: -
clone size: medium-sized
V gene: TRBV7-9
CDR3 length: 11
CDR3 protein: CASSFVDTQYF
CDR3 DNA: TGTGCCAGCAGCTTTGTAGATACGCAGTATTTT

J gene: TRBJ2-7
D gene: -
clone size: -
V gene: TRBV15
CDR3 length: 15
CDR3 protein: CATSRGGRGDYEQYF
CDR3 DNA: TGTGCCACCAGCAGAGGGGGCAGGGGCGACTACGAGCAGTACTTC

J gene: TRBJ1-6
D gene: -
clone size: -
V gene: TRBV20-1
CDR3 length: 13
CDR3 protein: CSAVTRTYSPLHF
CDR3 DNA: TGCAGTGCTGTAACCCGAACCTATTCACCCCTCCACTTT

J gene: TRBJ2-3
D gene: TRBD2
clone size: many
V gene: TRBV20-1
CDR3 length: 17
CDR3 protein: CSARDQASGSQGDTQYF
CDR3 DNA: TGCAGTGCTAGAGATCAGGCTAGCGGGAGTCAAGGAGATACGCAGTATTTT

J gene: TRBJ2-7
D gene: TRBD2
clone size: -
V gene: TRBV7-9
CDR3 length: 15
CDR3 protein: CASSSREGKSYEQYF
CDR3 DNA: TGTGCCAGCAGCTCACGGGAGGGGAAGAGCTACGAGCAGTACTTC

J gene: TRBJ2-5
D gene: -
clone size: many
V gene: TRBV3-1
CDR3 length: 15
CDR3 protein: CASSPKGLDGETQYF
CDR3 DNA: TGTGCCAGCAGCCCTAAAGGACTGGACGGGGAGACCCAGTACTTC

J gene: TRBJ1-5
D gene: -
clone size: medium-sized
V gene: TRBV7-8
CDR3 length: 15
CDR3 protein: CASSPTGRGNQPQHF
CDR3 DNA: TGTGCCAGCAGCCCGACTGGCAGGGGAAATCAGCCCCAGCATTTT

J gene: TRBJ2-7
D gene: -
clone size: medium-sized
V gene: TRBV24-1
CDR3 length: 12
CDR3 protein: CATSDGPYEQYF
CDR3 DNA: TGTGCCACCAGTGATGGGCCCTACGAGCAGTACTTC

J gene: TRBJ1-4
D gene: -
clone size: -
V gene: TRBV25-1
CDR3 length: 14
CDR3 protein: CASSRGRPNEKLFF
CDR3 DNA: TGTGCCAGCTCTCGGGGCCGCCCCAATGAAAAACTGTTTTTT

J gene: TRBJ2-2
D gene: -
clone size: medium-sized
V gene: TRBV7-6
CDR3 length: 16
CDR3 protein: CASSFGGLENTGELFF
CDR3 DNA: TGTGCCAGCAGCTTTGGGGGACTCGAGAACACCGGGGAGCTGTTTTTT